The 9 T cell receptor beta chains below all came from one sample that was sequenced in a study of shared clonotypes between healthy human individuals. TCRdb's copy holds only in-frame clones and misses some; the assay was immunoSEQ multiplex PCR. The sample lists about 2.3 million clones; about 90% were seen once. The specimen was naive CD4+ T cells from PBMCs. The subset is: CD45RA+ positively selected. All receptors come from a man between 18 and 35 years old in good health. Some clones in this sample may be carry-over from other donors' samples.

The V call is TRBV18, the J call TRBJ2-2; 11 bases align to TRBD1. Germline lookup yields CDR1 KGHSH and CDR2 LQKENI. Germline trimming cut 1 base from V and 6 bases from J; bases unmatched to any gene: 4. This CDR3 is built from 16 residues. The CDR3 is CASSPLDRGLAGELFF. The DNA of the CDR3 is TGTGCCAGCTCACCACTGGACAGGGGGCTTGCCGGGGAGCTGTTTTTT.

The V gene is TRBV2, the J gene TRBJ1-1; D remains ambiguous. The germline gives CDR1 SNHLY, CDR2 FYNNEI. Trimming shortened V by 7 bases and J by 1 base, and 10 bases separated the two germline ends. The CDR3 is 13 amino acids. The CDR3 loop reads CASIYARNTEAFF. The CDR3 coding sequence is TGTGCCAGCATTTATGCGAGGAACACTGAAGCTTTCTTT.

The chain carries TRBV4-1 and TRBJ1-2; 9 nucleotides line up with TRBD1. CDR1 and CDR2 (germline): MGHRA, YSYEKL. J gave up 4 bases and V 1 base, and 13 bases lay outside the gene matches. The CDR3 has 18 amino acids. CDR3 loop: CASSQGPGQGPVRYGYTF. CDR3 DNA: TGCGCCAGCAGCCAAGGCCCGGGACAGGGCCCCGTTCGCTATGGCTACACCTTC.

The chain joins TRBV28 to TRBJ2-1; 13 nucleotides agree with TRBD2. Trimming cost V 6 bases and J 4 bases; bases outside gene matches: 6. CDR3 length: 16 amino acids. The germline gives CDR1 MDHEN, CDR2 SYDVKM. The CDR3 region is CASSRTSGSLYNEQFF. DNA of the CDR3: TGTGCCAGCAGCCGGACTAGCGGGAGCCTATACAATGAGCAGTTCTTC.

The chain combines TRBV18 with TRBJ2-3; TRBD2 matches at 13 bases. Germline CDR1 and CDR2: KGHSH and LQKENI. The V gene end was trimmed by 3 bases and the J gene end by 1 base; junction bases not matched to a gene: 1. The CDR3 has 16 amino acids. The CDR3 loop reads CASSPGLAGGTDTQYF. CDR3 nucleotide sequence: TGTGCCAGCTCACCTGGACTAGCGGGAGGCACAGATACGCAGTATTTT.

The gene calls are TRBV27 and TRBJ1-1; TRBD1 aligns across 8 bases. The length of the CDR3 is 14 residues. V lost 5 bases and J lost 4; bases outside the gene matches: 6. The germline gives CDR1 MNHEY, CDR2 SMNVEV (reference sequence). This CDR3 is CASSKQGGGTEAFF. The CDR3 nucleotides are TGTGCCAGCAGTAAACAGGGGGGAGGCACTGAAGCTTTCTTT.

This chain connects TRBV6-1 to TRBJ2-7; D gene uncertain. The germline V gene encodes CDR1 MNHNS and CDR2 SASEGT. V lost 8 bases to trimming and J lost 3 bases, with 17 bases between them. The CDR3 covers 14 residues. The CDR3 DNA sequence: TGTGCCAGCTCCGCTCACACTTCCCTCTACGAGCAGTACTTC. Its translation: CASSAHTSLYEQYF.

This chain joins TRBV2 and TRBJ1-5; D call uncertain. CDR3 length: 15 amino acids. V gave up 10 bases and J gave up 6 bases, with 22 bases separating them. The germline V gene has CDR1 SNHLY and CDR2 FYNNEI. As DNA, the CDR3 is TGTGCCACCCGAACGGGCTCCATAGCCCCTCAGCCCCAGCATTTT. Protein sequence: CATRTGSIAPQPQHF.

The rearrangement links TRBV30 to TRBJ1-2; D is possibly TRBD1 (5 bases). V lost 5 bases, J lost 4 bases, and 20 bases lay in between. Germline assignment: CDR1 GTSNPN and CDR2 SVGIG (reference sequence). CDR3 length equals 15 residues. CDR3 protein: CAWFFGTRTVYGYTF. Written as DNA, the CDR3 is TGTGCCTGGTTTTTTGGGACGCGAACCGTCTATGGCTACACCTTC.